What follows are 13 T cell receptor beta chains derived from one specimen sequenced in a study of CD8+ T cells in alopecia areata. Isolated RNA was reverse transcribed into cDNA used as the sequencing template. Data came from immunoSEQ multiplex PCR; TCRdb stores just in-frame clones and leaves some out. In the table there are hundreds of thousands of clones, 57% of which are singletons. The material sequenced was CD4+ T cells sorted from blood, taken at week 0. Receptors originate from a human donor with alopecia areata.

This clone occurred a few times. This chain uses TRBV4-2 with TRBJ1-2; D may be TRBD1 (6 bases). The CDR3 length is 15 residues. V lost 0 bases and J lost 4, with 12 bases in between. Germline V gene data show CDR1 as LGHNA and CDR2 as YNFKEQ. CDR3 bases: TGTGCCAGCAGCCAAGATATGGGGGCTAGCTATGGCTACACCTTC. It specifies CASSQDMGASYGYTF.

This clone was seen a handful of times. This chain uses TRBV5-1 with TRBJ2-1, with 8 bases lining up with TRBD1. Germline trimming cut 4 bases from V and 4 bases from J; bases unmatched to any gene: 7. Germline CDR1 and CDR2: SGHRS and YFSETQ. The CDR3 is made up of 15 amino acids. The CDR3 loop is CASSPGQGPYNEQFF. CDR3 nucleotides: TGCGCCAGCAGCCCCGGACAGGGACCTTACAATGAGCAGTTCTTC.

The CDR3, as DNA: TGTGCCAGCAAACCGGGACTTACGAACACCGGGGAGCTGTTTTTT. Protein sequence: CASKPGLTNTGELFF. V gene TRBV2 combines with J gene TRBJ2-2; possible D gene TRBD2, 6 bases. The germline gives CDR1 SNHLY, CDR2 FYNNEI. CDR3 size: 15 residues. V shed 7 bases and J shed 0 bases, with 12 bases lying between them.

The rearrangement links TRBV7-2 to TRBJ2-6; 9 bases match TRBD1. V trimming: 5 bases; J trimming: 5 bases; junction bases outside the gene matches: 10. The CDR3 covers 17 residues. From germline, CDR1 is SGHTA and CDR2 FQGNSA. CDR3 DNA: TGTGCCAGCAGCCCAAGCCTACAGGGGGCTTGGGCCAACGTCCTGACTTTC. Translating it yields CASSPSLQGAWANVLTF.

This clone showed up just a few times. The rearrangement links TRBV29-1 to TRBJ2-6; tentative D call: TRBD1 (6 bases). V shed 7 bases and J shed 1 base, with 8 bases lying between them. The germline V gene encodes CDR1 SQVTM and CDR2 ANQGSEA. CDR3 size: 13 residues. CDR3 sequence: CSATGSGANVLTF. The CDR3 region has the DNA TGCAGCGCAACAGGGTCTGGGGCCAACGTCCTGACTTTC.

This clone was seen more than once but under ten times. The chain joins TRBV18 to TRBJ2-7; D may be TRBD2 (6 bases). Germline V CDR1 and CDR2: KGHSH, LQKENI. The ends were cut back, 3 bases at V and 5 bases at J, with 8 bases in the middle. The CDR3 length is 12 residues. CDR3 sequence (DNA): TGTGCCAGCTCACCGCGGGGTAACGAGCAGTACTTC. This codes for CASSPRGNEQYF.

This sequence joins TRBV29-1 and TRBJ1-2; 7 bases fit TRBD1. Germline V gene data show CDR1 as SQVTM and CDR2 as ANQGSEA. The CDR3 covers 12 residues. With V trimmed by 4 bases and J by 4 bases, 3 bases remained unmatched. Written as DNA, the CDR3 is TGCAGCGTTGCGGGACAGCTCTATGGCTACACCTTC. Residues: CSVAGQLYGYTF. Using reference TRBV29-1 and TRBJ1-2 for the parts outside the CDR3, the full variable domain is SAVISQKPSRDICQRGTSLTIQCQVDSQVTMMFWYRQQPGQSLTLIATANQGSEATYESGFVIDKFPISRPNLTFSTLTVSNMSPEDSSIYLCSVAGQLYGYTFGSGTRLTVV.

V is TRBV5-1 and J is TRBJ2-2; D might be TRBD2 (6 bases). CDR1 and CDR2 (germline): SGHRS, YFSETQ. The V gene lost 2 bases and the J gene lost 7 bases, with 12 bases spanning the gap. The CDR3 is made up of 14 amino acids. CDR3 coding DNA: TGCGCCAGCAGCTTCGGGAGTATCAACGGGGAGCTGTTTTTT. It yields the protein CASSFGSINGELFF.

The chain uses TRBV7-8 and TRBJ2-1; D uncertain. Trimming took 1 base from V and 12 from J, leaving 13 bases between them. The CDR3 covers 13 residues. Germline CDR1 reads SGHVS; CDR2 reads FQNEAQ. This CDR3 is CASSLVADRVQFF. The DNA for the CDR3 is TGTGCCAGCAGCTTAGTAGCAGACCGGGTGCAGTTCTTC.

The chain joins TRBV6-4 to TRBJ2-5, with 7 nucleotides matching TRBD2. This CDR3 comprises 13 residues. Germline values: CDR1 MRHNA, CDR2 SNTAGT. After removal of 3 bases from V and 5 bases from J, the junction contained 3 bases not matched to a gene. The CDR3 here is CASSEQRGETQYF. CDR3 coding DNA: TGTGCCAGCAGTGAACAGCGGGGCGAGACCCAGTACTTC.

The chain combines TRBV5-1 with TRBJ1-2; D is ambiguous. CDR3 length: 12 amino acids. Germline V gene data show CDR1 as SGHRS and CDR2 as YFSETQ. Deletions cut 0 bases from V and 3 bases from J, with 3 bases between. CDR3 DNA: TGCGCCAGCAGCTTGGAGCACTATGGCTACACCTTC. Protein: CASSLEHYGYTF.

Concerning this clone: Other DNA sequences in this sample translate to the same CDR3. The chain is built from TRBV7-2 and TRBJ1-1; perhaps TRBD1 as D (5 bases). The germline V gene encodes CDR1 SGHTA and CDR2 FQGNSA. The CDR3 totals 12 residues. With 6 bases removed from V and 5 bases from J, the gap between germline ends came to 10 bases. CDR3: CASRPWGTEAFF. CDR3 nucleotides: TGTGCCAGCAGACCTTGGGGGACTGAAGCTTTCTTT.

V usage is TRBV5-1 and J usage is TRBJ1-1, with D hard to call. The V end lost 4 bases, the J end lost 1 base, and 11 bases lay between the germline ends. In germline, CDR1 is SGHRS, CDR2 YFSETQ. This CDR3 contains 14 residues. CDR3 bases: TGCGCCAGCAGCACAACCGTGAGGAACACTGAAGCTTTCTTT. Encoded protein: CASSTTVRNTEAFF.